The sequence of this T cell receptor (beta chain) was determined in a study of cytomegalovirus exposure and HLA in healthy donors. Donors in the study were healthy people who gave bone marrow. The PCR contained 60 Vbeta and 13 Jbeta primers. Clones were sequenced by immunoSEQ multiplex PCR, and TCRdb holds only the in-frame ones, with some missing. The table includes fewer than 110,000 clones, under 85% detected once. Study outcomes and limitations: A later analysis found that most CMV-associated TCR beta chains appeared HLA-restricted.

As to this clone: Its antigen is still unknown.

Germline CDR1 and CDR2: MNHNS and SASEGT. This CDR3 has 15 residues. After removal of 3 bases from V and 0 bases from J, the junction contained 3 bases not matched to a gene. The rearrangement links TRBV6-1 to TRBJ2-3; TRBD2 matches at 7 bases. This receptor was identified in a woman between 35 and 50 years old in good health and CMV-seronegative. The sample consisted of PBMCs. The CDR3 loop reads CASSEWRGSTDTQYF. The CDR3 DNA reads TGTGCCAGCAGTGAGTGGCGGGGGAGCACAGATACGCAGTATTTT.